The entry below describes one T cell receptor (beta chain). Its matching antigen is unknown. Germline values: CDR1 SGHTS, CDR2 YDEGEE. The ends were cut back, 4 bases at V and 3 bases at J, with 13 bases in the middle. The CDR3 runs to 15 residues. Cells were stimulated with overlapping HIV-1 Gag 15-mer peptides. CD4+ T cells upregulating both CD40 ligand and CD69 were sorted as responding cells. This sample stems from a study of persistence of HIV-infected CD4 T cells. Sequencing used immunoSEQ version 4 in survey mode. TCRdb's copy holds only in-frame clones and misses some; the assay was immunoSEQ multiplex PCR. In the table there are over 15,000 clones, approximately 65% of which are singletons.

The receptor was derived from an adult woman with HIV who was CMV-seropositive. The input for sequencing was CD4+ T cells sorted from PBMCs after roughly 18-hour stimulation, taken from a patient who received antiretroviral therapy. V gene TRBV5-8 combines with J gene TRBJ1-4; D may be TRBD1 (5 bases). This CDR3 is CASSRDGLSNEKLFF. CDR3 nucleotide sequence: TGTGCCAGCAGCCGGGACGGCCTCTCTAATGAAAAACTGTTTTTT.